The 19 T cell receptor beta chains below all came from one sample that was sequenced in a study of blood T cell repertoires in COVID-19. Assay: immunoSEQ multiplex PCR; the TCRdb copy retains only in-frame clones and omits some. Counted here are 150,000 to 250,000 clones, roughly 83% occurring once; the ten biggest clones make up nearly 6%. Sequencing was carried out using peripheral blood. Receptor source: a woman in her thirties or forties with COVID-19, enrolled during active disease.

The genes are TRBV29-1 and TRBJ2-2; no clear D gene. The V and J ends lost 4 bases and 1 base respectively, with 7 bases between them. This CDR3 contains 13 residues. CDR1 SQVTM and CDR2 ANQGSEA come from the germline V gene. This chain's CDR3 is CSVATRNTGELFF. In nucleotides, the CDR3 is TGCAGCGTTGCAACGAGGAACACCGGGGAGCTGTTTTTT.

This clone was observed a few times. Other DNA sequences in this specimen translate into the identical CDR3. This rearrangement joins TRBV3-1 (or the pseudogene TRBV3-2) to TRBJ2-1; a weak D match, TRBD2 (6 bases). The CDR3 spans 13 residues. The germline V gene has CDR1 LGHDT and CDR2 YNNKEL (reference sequence). V was shortened by 0 bases and J by 9 bases, with 9 bases between the two germline ends. This CDR3 is CASSQDRRGEQFF. The DNA for the CDR3 is TGTGCCAGCAGCCAAGATAGGCGGGGTGAGCAGTTCTTC.

This clone was detected only a few times. The genes are TRBV7-9 and TRBJ1-2; maybe TRBD1 (5 bases). The CDR3 totals 15 residues. Germline-derived CDR1 and CDR2 are SEHNR and FQNEAQ (reference sequence). The V gene lost 5 bases and the J gene lost 1 base, with 14 bases spanning the gap. CDR3 residues: CASSPYAGINYGYTF. The DNA for the CDR3 is TGTGCCAGCAGCCCCTATGCAGGGATTAACTATGGCTACACCTTC.

The chain employs TRBV5-1 and TRBJ1-4; TRBD1 matches at 9 bases. This CDR3 is built from 15 residues. V was pared by 0 bases and J by 7 bases, with 4 bases of the junction left unmatched. CDR1 is SGHRS, CDR2 YFSETQ, per germline. CDR3 DNA sequence: TGCGCCAGCAGCTTGGCTGGACAGGGGAGTGAAAAACTGTTTTTT. Translated, it gives CASSLAGQGSEKLFF.

CDR3 amino acids: CASSQTTGRLYEQYF. CDR3 DNA sequence: TGTGCCAGCAGCCAGACGACAGGGAGACTCTACGAGCAGTACTTC. The chain carries TRBV3-1 (or the pseudogene TRBV3-2) and TRBJ2-7; the match to TRBD1 covers 7 bases. Germline-derived CDR1 and CDR2 are LGHDT and YNNKEL (reference sequence). The CDR3 consists of 15 residues. The V gene end was trimmed by 3 bases and the J gene end by 3 bases; junction bases not matched to a gene: 8.

The chain recombines TRBV2 with TRBJ2-7, with D possibly being TRBD1 (5 bases). The CDR3 covers 14 residues. V was shortened by 7 bases and J by 2 bases, with 15 bases between the two germline ends. Germline V lookup: CDR1 SNHLY, CDR2 FYNNEI. This chain's CDR3 is CASKGAQGPYEQYF. CDR3 nucleotides: TGTGCCAGCAAGGGTGCTCAGGGTCCCTACGAGCAGTACTTC.

The chain joins TRBV11-1 to TRBJ2-7; D is perhaps TRBD1 (6 bases). V was cut by 5 bases and J by 2 bases, with 16 bases left in between. The CDR3 contains 15 residues. Looked up from germline, CDR1 is SGHAT and CDR2 is FQDESV (reference sequence). The CDR3 DNA sequence: TGTGCCAGCAGCCCCACAGGGAGCTTAACCTACGAGCAGTACTTC. The encoded protein is CASSPTGSLTYEQYF.

This rearrangement joins TRBV9 to TRBJ2-2, with a possible D match to TRBD2 (6 bases). This CDR3 is built from 15 residues. The germline V and J ends were trimmed by 3 bases and 6 bases, with 15 bases remaining between them. Germline CDR1 and CDR2: SGDLS and YYNGEE. CDR3 in amino acids: CASSARAGIAGELFF. The CDR3 nucleotides read TGTGCCAGCAGCGCCCGTGCGGGGATAGCCGGGGAGCTGTTTTTT.

The CDR3, as DNA: TGTGCCATCAGTGGGTCAGGGGGTGAAGATACGCAGTATTTT. This sequence encodes CAISGSGGEDTQYF. This rearrangement joins TRBV10-3 to TRBJ2-3; 7 nucleotides match TRBD1. Germline values: CDR1 ENHRY, CDR2 SYGVKD. The CDR3 has 14 amino acids. V shed 4 bases, J shed 5 bases, and the junction held 6 bases outside the gene matches.

This chain connects TRBV18 to TRBJ2-2; D is unclear. Germline CDR1 is KGHSH and CDR2 is LQKENI. The ends were cut back, 6 bases at V and 2 bases at J, with 10 bases in the middle. The CDR3 spans 14 residues. As DNA, the CDR3 is TGTGCCAGCTCTCCTCAGCGAAACACCGGGGAGCTGTTTTTT. This translates into CASSPQRNTGELFF.

V is TRBV25-1 and J is TRBJ2-2; the D is unclear. CDR1 is MGHDK, CDR2 SYGVNS, per germline. V shed 4 bases and J shed 4 bases, with 10 bases lying between them. This CDR3 region has 14 residues. CDR3 sequence: CASSAQEFTGELFF. Written as DNA, the CDR3 is TGTGCCAGCAGTGCCCAGGAATTCACCGGGGAGCTGTTTTTT.

This clone was observed a single time. The rearrangement links TRBV25-1 to TRBJ1-1; TRBD1 agrees at 7 bases. There are 13 residues in the CDR3. Germline values: CDR1 MGHDK, CDR2 SYGVNS. V dropped 6 bases and J dropped 4; count of bases not matched to a gene: 5. The chain's CDR3 is CASRQGPATEAFF. CDR3 DNA: TGTGCCAGCAGACAGGGGCCGGCCACTGAAGCTTTCTTT.

CDR3 in DNA: TGTGCCAGCAGCTTGGGACTAGCGGGAGCCGATACGCAGTATTTT. This translates into CASSLGLAGADTQYF. The chain combines TRBV5-4 with TRBJ2-3; 12 bases match TRBD2. The CDR3 is 15 residues long. The germline gives CDR1 SGHNT, CDR2 YYREEE (reference sequence). V lost 0 bases, J lost 6 bases, and 2 bases stayed unmatched.

The chain has TRBV27 and TRBJ1-3; 7 bases line up with TRBD1. V dropped 6 bases and J dropped 2; count of bases not matched to a gene: 4. Per germline, CDR1 MNHEY and CDR2 SMNVEV (reference sequence). This CDR3 region has 14 residues. The CDR3 DNA reads TGTGCCAGCAGCCCAACAGGGGCTGGAAACACCATATATTTT. It specifies CASSPTGAGNTIYF.

The V gene is TRBV30, the J gene TRBJ2-2; 8 positions match TRBD1. CDR1 GTSNPN and CDR2 SVGIG come from the germline V gene (reference sequence). V was pared by 7 bases and J by 6 bases, with 4 bases of the junction left unmatched. The CDR3 has 12 amino acids. CDR3 sequence: CAYGQGAGELFF. CDR3 nucleotides: TGTGCCTACGGACAGGGAGCCGGGGAGCTGTTTTTT.

The V call is TRBV25-1, the J call TRBJ1-2, with D possibly being TRBD1 (5 bases). Germline assignment: CDR1 MGHDK and CDR2 SYGVNS. The germline V and J ends were trimmed by 1 base and 5 bases, with 14 bases remaining between them. The CDR3 length is 15 residues. CDR3 nucleotides: TGTGCCAGCAGTGAATTCCGGTTCGGGGGATATGGCTACACCTTC. Translated: CASSEFRFGGYGYTF.

The chain recombines TRBV7-2 with TRBJ1-1; 8 bases match TRBD1. Germline values: CDR1 SGHTA, CDR2 FQGNSA. This CDR3 comprises 13 residues. The junction had 3 bases not matched to a gene; V was cut back by 5 bases and J by 4 bases. CDR3 in amino acids: CASSTGQGTEAFF. The DNA for the CDR3 is TGTGCCAGCAGCACTGGACAGGGCACTGAAGCTTTCTTT.

This clone showed up just once. The rearrangement joins TRBV5-6 to TRBJ2-7, with D maybe TRBD2 (5 bases). The germline CDR1 and CDR2 sequences are SGHDT and YYEEEE. V shed 6 bases and J shed 5 bases, with 9 bases lying between them. This CDR3 is built from 11 residues. This CDR3 is CASIFGDEQYF. In DNA, the CDR3 is TGTGCCAGCATCTTCGGGGACGAGCAGTACTTC.

The chain uses TRBV30 and TRBJ2-3; D might be TRBD2 (6 bases). This CDR3 has 13 residues. V was pared by 2 bases and J by 4 bases, with 10 bases between. Germline lookup yields CDR1 GTSNPN and CDR2 SVGIG (reference sequence). CDR3 loop: CAWSRRGPDTQYF. The DNA for the CDR3 is TGTGCCTGGAGTAGGCGGGGCCCAGATACGCAGTATTTT.